This TCR beta chain was profiled in a study of T cell responses to AZD1222 COVID-19 vaccine. For the study at large: Samples with a second dose at about 4 or about 12 weeks were pooled together.

Findings of the study overall: It should be noted that donors were predominantly white British and more often female, and clonal diversity was possibly underestimated.

Germline values: CDR1 ENHRY, CDR2 SYGVKD. The CDR3 is 16 residues long. V dropped 0 bases and J dropped 8; count of bases not matched to a gene: 8. Profiling relied on immunoSEQ multiplex PCR, and the TCRdb table lists in-frame clones only, not all of them. The repertoire includes roughly 100,000 clones, around 86% of them detected once, and around 5.1% sits in the top ten. This clone showed up just once. What it binds is unknown. This TCR came from an adult in good health. The chain joins TRBV10-3 to TRBJ1-4, with TRBD1 matching over 8 bases. Sequencing was performed on peripheral blood, taken on day 0 of AZD1222 vaccination. DNA of the CDR3: TGTGCCATCAGTGAGTCGGGACAGGCCTTCGGGGAAAAACTGTTTTTT. As protein: CAISESGQAFGEKLFF.